This T cell receptor beta chain was identified during a study of blood T cell repertoires in COVID-19. Turning to the study itself: Samples of COVID-19 (acute and convalescent) were obtained from the United States, Italy and Spain.

V shed 6 bases and J shed 1 base, with 12 bases lying between them. This CDR3 region has 14 residues. Germline CDR1 is ENHRY and CDR2 is SYGVKD. Profiling relied on immunoSEQ multiplex PCR, and the TCRdb table lists in-frame clones only, not all of them. In the table there are about 100,000 clones, approximately 92% of which are singletons. The chain carries TRBV10-3 and TRBJ1-1; perhaps TRBD1 as D (5 bases). This sequence originates from a man aged 45 to 65 with active COVID-19. Source material: peripheral blood. CDR3 sequence (DNA): TGTGCCATCAGGGGCAGGGAAGCGAACACTGAAGCTTTCTTT. Translating it yields CAIRGREANTEAFF.